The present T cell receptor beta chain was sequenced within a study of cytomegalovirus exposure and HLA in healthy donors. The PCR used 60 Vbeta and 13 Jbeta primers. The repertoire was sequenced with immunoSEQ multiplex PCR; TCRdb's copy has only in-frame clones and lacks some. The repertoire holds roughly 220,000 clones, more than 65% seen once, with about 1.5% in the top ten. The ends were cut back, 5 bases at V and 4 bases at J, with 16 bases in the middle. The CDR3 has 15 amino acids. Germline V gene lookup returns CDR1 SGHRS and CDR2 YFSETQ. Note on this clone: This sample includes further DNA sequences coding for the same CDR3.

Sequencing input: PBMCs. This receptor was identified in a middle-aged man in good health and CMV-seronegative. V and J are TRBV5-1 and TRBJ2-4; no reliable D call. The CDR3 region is CASSQTWWSKNIQYF. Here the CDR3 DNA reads TGCGCCAGCAGTCAGACATGGTGGTCGAAAAACATTCAGTACTTC.